This T cell receptor beta chain was sequenced for a study of shared clonotypes between healthy human individuals. Produced via immunoSEQ multiplex PCR; TCRdb's table is partial and in-frame only. The sample consists of 2.3 million or so clones, approximately 95% of them appearing once. The CDR3 covers 17 residues. The V segment lost 0 bases and the J segment 2 bases; nucleotides outside the gene matches: 9. The germline gives CDR1 MGHRA, CDR2 YSYEKL. Sequencing was done on a sample of naive CD4+ T cells from PBMCs. Documented subset: CD45RA+ positively selected. J is TRBJ2-7 and V is TRBV4-1; 8 positions agree with TRBD1. This clonotype was obtained from a young man in good health. Some clones in this sample may be carry-over from other donors' samples. The CDR3 reads CASSQDDVRDRTYEQYF. The CDR3 nucleotides read TGCGCCAGCAGCCAAGATGATGTGCGGGACAGGACCTACGAGCAGTACTTC.